This TCR beta chain comes out of a study of Graves' ophthalmopathy and Graves' hyperthyroidism. In the study overall: Specimen type is peripheral blood, obtained at initial diagnosis before any treatment. Study findings and constraints: The study's model predicted ophthalmopathy progression at around 70% sensitivity and approximately 72% specificity.

This CDR3 has 15 residues. Germline loops: CDR1 SGHAT, CDR2 FQNNGV. With 0 bases removed from V and 3 bases from J, the gap between germline ends came to 9 bases. In its sample, this clonotype was seen once. What it binds is not known. The sequenced template was RNA, covering the TCR beta CDR3 region. Investigators did first-round RT-PCR with HTBI primers, then second-round multiplex PCR. TCRdb passed the multiplex PCR reads through MiXCR, listing each CDR3 protein once. Of under 350,000 distinct CDR3 sequences in the sample, roughly 16% were seen once. Sequences were obtained from peripheral blood. This chain connects TRBV11-2 to TRBJ1-5; D gene uncertain. The sequence derives from an adult man with Graves' ophthalmopathy. The CDR3 reads CASSLERTLNQPQHF. CDR3 nucleotide sequence: TGTGCCAGCAGCTTAGAAAGGACGCTCAATCAGCCCCAGCATTTT.